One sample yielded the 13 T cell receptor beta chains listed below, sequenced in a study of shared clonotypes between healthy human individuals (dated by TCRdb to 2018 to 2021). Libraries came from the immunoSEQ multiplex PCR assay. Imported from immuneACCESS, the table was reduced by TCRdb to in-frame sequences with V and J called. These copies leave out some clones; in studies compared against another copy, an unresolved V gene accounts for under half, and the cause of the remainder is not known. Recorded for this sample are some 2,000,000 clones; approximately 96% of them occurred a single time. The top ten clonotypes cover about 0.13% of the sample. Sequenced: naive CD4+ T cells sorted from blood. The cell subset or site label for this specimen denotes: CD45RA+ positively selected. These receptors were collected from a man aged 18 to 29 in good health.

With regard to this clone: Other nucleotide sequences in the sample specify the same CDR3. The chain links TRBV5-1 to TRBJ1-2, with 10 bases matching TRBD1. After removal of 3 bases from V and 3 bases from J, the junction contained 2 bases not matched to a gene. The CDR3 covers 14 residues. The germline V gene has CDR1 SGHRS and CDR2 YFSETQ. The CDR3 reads CASSSGQGDYGYTF. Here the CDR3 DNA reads TGCGCCAGCAGCTCCGGACAGGGGGACTATGGCTACACCTTC.

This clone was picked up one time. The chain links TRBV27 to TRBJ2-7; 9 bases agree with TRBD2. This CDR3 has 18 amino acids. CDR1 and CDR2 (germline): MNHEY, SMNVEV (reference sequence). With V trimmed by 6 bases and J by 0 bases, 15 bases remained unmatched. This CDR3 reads CASRPSSGGTLSSYEQYF. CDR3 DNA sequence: TGTGCCAGCAGGCCATCAAGCGGGGGGACCCTAAGCTCCTACGAGCAGTACTTC.

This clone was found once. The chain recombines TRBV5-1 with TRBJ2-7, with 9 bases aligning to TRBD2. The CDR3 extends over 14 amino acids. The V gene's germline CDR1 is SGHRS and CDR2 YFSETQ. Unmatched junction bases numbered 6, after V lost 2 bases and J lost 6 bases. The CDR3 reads CASSFIAGAVEQYF. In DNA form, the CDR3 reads TGCGCCAGCAGCTTCATAGCGGGAGCAGTCGAGCAGTACTTC. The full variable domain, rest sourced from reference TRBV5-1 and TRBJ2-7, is KAGVTQTPRYLIKTRGQQVTLSCSPISGHRSVSWYQQTPGQGLQFLFEYFSETQRNKGNFPGRFSGRQFSNSRSEMNVSTLELGDSALYLCASSFIAGAVEQYFGPGTRLTVT.

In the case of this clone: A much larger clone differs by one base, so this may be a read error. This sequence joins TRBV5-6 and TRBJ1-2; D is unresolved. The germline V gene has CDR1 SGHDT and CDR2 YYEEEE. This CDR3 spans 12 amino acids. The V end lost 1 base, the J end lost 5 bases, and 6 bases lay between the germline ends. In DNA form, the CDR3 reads TGTGCCAGCAGCTTGAGGGATTATGGCTACACCTTC. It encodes CASSLRDYGYTF.

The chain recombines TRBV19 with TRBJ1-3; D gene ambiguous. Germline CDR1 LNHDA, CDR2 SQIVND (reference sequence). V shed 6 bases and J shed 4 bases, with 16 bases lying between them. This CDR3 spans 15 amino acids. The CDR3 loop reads CASSLGGLGGNTIYF. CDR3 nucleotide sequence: TGTGCCAGTAGCCTCGGTGGGTTAGGCGGAAACACCATATATTTT.

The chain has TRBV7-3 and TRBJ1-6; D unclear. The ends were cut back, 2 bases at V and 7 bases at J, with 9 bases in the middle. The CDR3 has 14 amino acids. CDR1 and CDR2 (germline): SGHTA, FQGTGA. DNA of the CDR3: TGTGCCAGCAGCTTAGGGCAGGAGAATTCACCCCTCCACTTT. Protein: CASSLGQENSPLHF.

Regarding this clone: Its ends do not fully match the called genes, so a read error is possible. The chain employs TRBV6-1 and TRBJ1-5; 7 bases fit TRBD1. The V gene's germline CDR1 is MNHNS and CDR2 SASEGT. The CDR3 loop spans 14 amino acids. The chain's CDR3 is CASREGTVNQPQHF. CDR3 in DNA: TGTGCCAGCAGGGAAGGGACAGTCAATCAGCCCCAGCATTTT.

The DNA for the CDR3 is TGTGTCACCGGGACCAAGTACGAGCAGTACTTC. Its translation is CVTGTKYEQYF. The rearrangement links TRBV6-5 to TRBJ2-7, with D perhaps TRBD1 or TRBD2 (5 bases each). The CDR3 runs to 11 residues. Germline lookup yields CDR1 MNHEY and CDR2 SVGAGI.

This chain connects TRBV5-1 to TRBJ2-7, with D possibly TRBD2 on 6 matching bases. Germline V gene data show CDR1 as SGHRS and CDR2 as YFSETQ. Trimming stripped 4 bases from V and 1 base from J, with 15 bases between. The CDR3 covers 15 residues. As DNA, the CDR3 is TGCGCCAGCAGCACGATTGGGCGGGGTTCCTACGAGCAGTACTTC. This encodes CASSTIGRGSYEQYF.

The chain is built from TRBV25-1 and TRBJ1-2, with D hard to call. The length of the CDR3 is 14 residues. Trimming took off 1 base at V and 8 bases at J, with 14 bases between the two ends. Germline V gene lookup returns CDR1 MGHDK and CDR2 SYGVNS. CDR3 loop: CASSESGSTGGYTF. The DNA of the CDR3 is TGTGCCAGCAGTGAATCTGGGAGCACGGGCGGCTACACCTTC.

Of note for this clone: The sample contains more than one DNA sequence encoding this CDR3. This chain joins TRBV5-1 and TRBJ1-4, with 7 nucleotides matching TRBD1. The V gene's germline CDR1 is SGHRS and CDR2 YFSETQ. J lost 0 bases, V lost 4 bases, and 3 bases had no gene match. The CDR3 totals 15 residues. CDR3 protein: CASSGGQATNEKLFF. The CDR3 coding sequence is TGCGCCAGCAGCGGCGGACAGGCAACTAATGAAAAACTGTTTTTT. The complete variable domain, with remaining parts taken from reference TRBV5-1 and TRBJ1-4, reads KAGVTQTPRYLIKTRGQQVTLSCSPISGHRSVSWYQQTPGQGLQFLFEYFSETQRNKGNFPGRFSGRQFSNSRSEMNVSTLELGDSALYLCASSGGQATNEKLFFGSGTQLSVL.

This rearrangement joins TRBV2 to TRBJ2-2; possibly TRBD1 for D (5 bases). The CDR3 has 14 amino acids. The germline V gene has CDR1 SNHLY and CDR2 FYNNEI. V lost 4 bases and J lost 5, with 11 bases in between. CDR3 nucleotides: TGTGCCAGCAGTGGGAGACGACAGACCGGGGAGCTGTTTTTT. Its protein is CASSGRRQTGELFF.

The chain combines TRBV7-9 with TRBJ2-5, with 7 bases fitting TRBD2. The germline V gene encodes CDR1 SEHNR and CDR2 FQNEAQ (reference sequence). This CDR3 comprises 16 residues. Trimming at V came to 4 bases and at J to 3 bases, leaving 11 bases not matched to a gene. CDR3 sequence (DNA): TGTGCCAGCAGCTCCAGGAGTGTGGGGAGGGAAGAGACCCAGTACTTC. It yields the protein CASSSRSVGREETQYF.